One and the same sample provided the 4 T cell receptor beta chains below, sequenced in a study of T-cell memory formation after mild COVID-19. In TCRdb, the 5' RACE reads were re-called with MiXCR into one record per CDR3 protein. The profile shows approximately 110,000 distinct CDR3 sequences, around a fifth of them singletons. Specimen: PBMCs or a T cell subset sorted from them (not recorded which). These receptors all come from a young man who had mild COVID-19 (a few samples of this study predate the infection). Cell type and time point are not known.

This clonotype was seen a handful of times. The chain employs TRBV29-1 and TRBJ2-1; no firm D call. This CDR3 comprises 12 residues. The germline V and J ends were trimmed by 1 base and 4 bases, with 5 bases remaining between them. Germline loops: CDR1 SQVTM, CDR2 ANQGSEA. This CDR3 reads CSVEVRYNEQFF. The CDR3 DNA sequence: TGCAGCGTTGAAGTCAGATACAATGAGCAGTTCTTC.

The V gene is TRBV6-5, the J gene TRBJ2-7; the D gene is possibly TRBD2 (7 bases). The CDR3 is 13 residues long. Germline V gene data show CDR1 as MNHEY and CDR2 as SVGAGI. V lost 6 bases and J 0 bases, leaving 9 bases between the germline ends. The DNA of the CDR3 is TGTGCCAGCAGAGGGGGGGCCTCCTACGAGCAGTACGTC. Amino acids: CASRGGASYEQYV.

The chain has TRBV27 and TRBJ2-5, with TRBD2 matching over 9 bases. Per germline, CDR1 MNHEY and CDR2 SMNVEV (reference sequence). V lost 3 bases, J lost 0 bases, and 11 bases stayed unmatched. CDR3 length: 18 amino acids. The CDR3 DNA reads TGTGCCAGCAGTTTTTTGAAGGTCGGCGGGGGGGACCAAGAGACCCAGTACTTC. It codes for CASSFLKVGGGDQETQYF.

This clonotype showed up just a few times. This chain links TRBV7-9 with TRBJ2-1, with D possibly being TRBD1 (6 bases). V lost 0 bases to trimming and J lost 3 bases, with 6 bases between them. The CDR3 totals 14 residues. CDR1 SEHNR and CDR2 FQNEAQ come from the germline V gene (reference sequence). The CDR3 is CASSLAGHYNEQFF. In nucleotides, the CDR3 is TGTGCCAGCAGCTTAGCGGGACACTACAATGAGCAGTTCTTC. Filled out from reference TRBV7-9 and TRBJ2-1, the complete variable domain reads DTGVSQNPRHKITKRGQNVTFRCDPISEHNRLYWYRQTLGQGPEFLTYFQNEAQLEKSRLLSDRFSAERPKGSFSTLEIQRTEQGDSAMYLCASSLAGHYNEQFFGPGTRLTVL.